A selection of T cell receptor beta chains follows, all from one sample in a study of T-cell reconstitution after alpha-beta-depleted transplantation in children. A single record per CDR3 protein comes from TCRdb applying MiXCR to the PCR reads. Of 580,000 or so distinct CDR3 sequences listed, 20% to 25% are singletons. The sequences come from PBMCs, mostly from graft donor cells, collected 360 days after TCRalphabeta/CD19-depleted stem cell transplant. The receptor source for this set is a boy under two years old who had a stem cell transplant for acute myeloid leukemia, so the T cells may come from the graft donor. Both conserved end residues are part of each CDR3. Fields, in order: D gene, J gene, clone size, V gene, CDR3 protein, CDR3 DNA. D genes are given only for firm matches. Size is stated for part of the rows, as once, few or many counts, or as a class when the clone is expanded.

TRBD2 TRBJ2-5 few TRBV4-3 CASSQGLAGANQETQYF TGCGCCAGCAGCCAAGGACTAGCGGGGGCTAACCAAGAGACCCAGTACTTC
NA TRBJ1-1 NA TRBV7-8 CASITTGLDTEAFF TGTGCCAGCATCACCACAGGGCTGGACACTGAAGCTTTCTTT
TRBD1 TRBJ2-5 few TRBV4-3 CASSQGQQGGTQYF TGCGCCAGCAGCCAGGGACAGCAAGGGGGGACCCAGTACTTC
NA TRBJ2-1 NA TRBV5-1 CASSLGRGPRGSYNEQFF TGCGCCAGCAGCTTGGGTCGGGGACCGAGGGGGTCCTACAATGAGCAGTTCTTC
NA TRBJ2-6 few TRBV21-1 CASSGSGLLSSGANVLTF TGTGCCAGCAGCGGCTCGGGACTCCTAAGCTCTGGGGCCAACGTCCTGACTTTC
NA TRBJ2-3 few TRBV12-3/TRBV12-4 CASTLIGDTQYF TGTGCCAGCACCCTAATCGGAGATACGCAGTATTTT
NA TRBJ2-2 many TRBV28 CASRGPNTGELFF TGTGCCAGCAGGGGACCGAACACCGGGGAGCTGTTTTTT
NA TRBJ2-3 many TRBV27 CASSLSMGNTQYF TGTGCCAGCAGTTTATCGATGGGGAATACGCAGTATTTT
NA TRBJ2-3 many TRBV29-1 CSVRGMGDTQYF TGCAGCGTTCGGGGGATGGGAGATACGCAGTATTTT
NA TRBJ2-1 few TRBV7-2 CASSLGGLSGNEQFF TGTGCCAGCAGCTTGGGGGGCCTATCCGGCAATGAGCAGTTCTTC
NA TRBJ1-1 NA TRBV12-3/TRBV12-4 CASSFPPETVWNTEAFF TGTGCCAGCAGTTTCCCCCCAGAGACAGTATGGAACACTGAAGCTTTCTTT
TRBD1 TRBJ1-2 NA TRBV12-3/TRBV12-4 CASSFELLSGQGTSGYTF TGTGCCAGCAGTTTCGAGCTTCTATCGGGACAGGGTACTTCCGGCTACACCTTC
TRBD1 TRBJ1-5 many TRBV7-2 CASSLRQGGHQPQHF TGTGCCAGCAGCCTAAGACAGGGAGGTCATCAGCCCCAGCATTTT
NA TRBJ2-1 many TRBV27 CASSPNRYNEQFF TGTGCCAGCAGTCCCAATCGCTACAATGAGCAGTTCTTC
NA TRBJ2-3 many TRBV12-3/TRBV12-4 CASSFRGDLGTDTQYF TGTGCCAGCAGTTTCCGCGGGGACCTCGGCACAGATACGCAGTATTTT
TRBD1 TRBJ2-7 NA TRBV7-9 CASSTLQGTLPIRYF TGTGCCAGCAGCACCTTACAGGGGACCTTACCGATCAGGTACTTC
TRBD1 TRBJ2-5 NA TRBV7-9 CASSLLGDRRETQYF TGTGCCAGCAGCTTACTGGGGGACAGAAGGGAGACCCAGTACTTC
NA TRBJ2-1 NA TRBV6-6 CATHQGGYNEQFF TGTGCCACCCATCAGGGGGGCTACAATGAGCAGTTCTTC
TRBD2 TRBJ2-3 few TRBV10-2 CASSEPTAHSGGGDTQYF TGCGCCAGCAGTGAACCAACAGCCCATTCGGGGGGAGGGGATACGCAGTATTTT
NA TRBJ1-2 NA TRBV12-3/TRBV12-4 CASTASQGRGYTF TGTGCCAGCACCGCATCCCAGGGACGTGGCTACACCTTC
TRBD2 TRBJ2-5 NA TRBV12-3/TRBV12-4 CASSRTSGYQETQYF TGTGCCAGCAGTCGGACTAGCGGGTACCAAGAGACCCAGTACTTC
TRBD2 TRBJ2-1 NA TRBV20-1 CSASGTSVVMVSYNEQFF TGCAGTGCTAGCGGGACTAGCGTTGTAATGGTCTCCTACAATGAGCAGTTCTTC
TRBD2 TRBJ2-3 once TRBV7-7 CASSRLYGGDTQYF TGTGCCAGCAGCCGTTTATACGGGGGGGATACGCAGTATTTT
TRBD1 TRBJ1-3 NA TRBV15 CATSREVGQADTIYF TGTGCCACCAGCAGAGAAGTGGGACAGGCGGACACCATATATTTT
NA TRBJ2-2 many TRBV4-3 CASSQDRQGTGELFF TGCGCCAGCAGCCAAGATCGGCAGGGCACCGGGGAGCTGTTTTTT
TRBD2 TRBJ2-7 many TRBV28 CASSVAGGTYEQYF TGTGCCAGCAGTGTAGCGGGGGGGACCTACGAGCAGTACTTC
TRBD1 TRBJ2-5 many TRBV24-1 CATSDRSPGQQETQYF TGTGCCACCAGTGACCGCTCGCCGGGACAGCAAGAGACCCAGTACTTC
NA TRBJ2-7 NA TRBV7-9 CASSPKQGYEQYF TGTGCCAGCAGCCCTAAACAGGGCTACGAGCAGTACTTC
NA TRBJ1-3 once TRBV6-1 CASSEDGYDSSGNTIYF TGTGCCAGCAGTGAAGACGGCTACGACTCCTCTGGAAACACCATATATTTT
TRBD2 TRBJ2-5 once TRBV7-2 CASSLLAGGPPETQYF TGTGCCAGCAGCTTACTAGCGGGGGGGCCGCCAGAGACCCAGTACTTC
TRBD2 TRBJ2-1 many TRBV11-2 CASSLLGGGFYNEQFF TGTGCCAGCAGCTTACTCGGGGGGGGCTTCTACAATGAGCAGTTCTTC
TRBD2 TRBJ2-7 NA TRBV7-2 CASSITSDSYEQYF TGTGCCAGCAGCATTACTAGCGATTCCTACGAGCAGTACTTC
TRBD1 TRBJ2-1 many TRBV6-5 CASRAGGLPNEQFF TGTGCCAGCAGGGCAGGGGGTCTTCCCAATGAGCAGTTCTTC
NA TRBJ1-1 NA TRBV29-1 CSVEDDGRATEAYF TGCAGCGTTGAAGATGACGGCAGGGCCACTGAAGCTTACTTT
TRBD1 TRBJ1-1 NA TRBV29-1 CSVSVQGKNTEAFF TGCAGCGTCTCAGTACAGGGGAAGAACACTGAAGCTTTCTTT
NA TRBJ2-5 NA TRBV12-3/TRBV12-4 CASSSMGRPQETQYF TGTGCCAGCAGTTCCATGGGACGTCCACAAGAGACCCAGTACTTC
NA TRBJ1-1 NA TRBV28 CASSPITGWATEAFF TGTGCCAGCAGCCCTATTACAGGGTGGGCGACTGAAGCTTTCTTT
NA TRBJ1-5 many TRBV15 CATSVEGGINQPQHF TGTGCCACCAGCGTTGAAGGGGGTATTAATCAGCCCCAGCATTTT
NA TRBJ2-1 few TRBV20-1 CSLRRDEQFF TGCAGTCTGAGGCGGGATGAGCAGTTCTTC
TRBD1 TRBJ1-2 few TRBV29-1 CSVATGQDYGYTF TGCAGCGTTGCCACGGGACAGGACTATGGCTACACCTTC
TRBD1 TRBJ2-4 few TRBV28 CASSTEGTGRNIQYF TGTGCCAGCAGTACCGAAGGGACAGGACGAAACATTCAGTACTTC
TRBD2 TRBJ2-2 NA TRBV5-5 CASSTLAGENTGELFF TGTGCCAGCAGTACGCTAGCGGGGGAGAACACCGGGGAGCTGTTTTTT
NA TRBJ2-3 NA TRBV6-2/TRBV6-3 CASTYDREVSTDTQYF TGTGCCAGCACCTACGACAGGGAGGTTAGCACAGATACGCAGTATTTT
NA TRBJ1-5 NA TRBV28 CASSLIRPIGVGKVQPQHF TGTGCCAGCAGTTTAATCCGACCTATAGGGGTAGGGAAAGTGCAGCCCCAGCATTTT
NA TRBJ1-2 NA TRBV7-2 CASSLAAIGYTF TGTGCCAGCAGCTTAGCCGCGATTGGCTACACCTTC
TRBD2 TRBJ2-1 many TRBV29-1 CSVLAGAYNEQFF TGCAGCGTTCTAGCGGGGGCCTACAATGAGCAGTTCTTC
NA TRBJ2-1 NA TRBV20-1 CSAREVATYNEQFF TGCAGTGCTAGAGAGGTAGCTACCTACAATGAGCAGTTCTTC
NA TRBJ2-7 few TRBV11-2 CASSLVMRGRALAYEQYF TGTGCCAGCAGCTTAGTGATGAGGGGAAGGGCGCTTGCCTACGAGCAGTACTTC
TRBD1 TRBJ2-7 NA TRBV9 CASSETGGSIYEQYF TGTGCCAGCAGCGAGACAGGGGGCTCTATCTACGAGCAGTACTTC
NA TRBJ2-7 NA TRBV29-1 CSGRGRSYEQYF TGCAGCGGCCGGGGCCGCTCCTACGAGCAGTACTTC
NA TRBJ1-3 many TRBV7-2 CASTPTGGGNTIYF TGTGCCAGCACCCCAACCGGGGGCGGAAACACCATATATTTT
NA TRBJ2-3 many TRBV12-3/TRBV12-4 CASSPHRVRYTQYF TGTGCCAGCAGTCCCCACAGGGTTCGATATACGCAGTATTTT
TRBD2 TRBJ2-1 many TRBV9 CASSVGASGGARIYNEQFF TGTGCCAGCAGCGTGGGGGCTAGCGGGGGGGCAAGAATCTACAATGAGCAGTTCTTC
NA TRBJ2-3 NA TRBV5-6 CASSLELYLDTQYF TGTGCCAGCAGCTTGGAGCTGTACCTGGATACGCAGTATTTT
TRBD2 TRBJ2-1 many TRBV7-9 CASSLELAGGRDEQFF TGTGCCAGCAGCTTAGAACTAGCGGGGGGCCGCGATGAGCAGTTCTTC